This T cell receptor (beta chain) was obtained from a study of CD8+ T cells in alopecia areata. At the level of the study: Treated patients swallowed 5 to 10 mg of oral tofacitinib twice daily.

As to treatment: oral pan-JAK inhibitor, 5-10 mg twice daily. This CDR3 spans 16 amino acids. The germline V gene encodes CDR1 SNHLY and CDR2 FYNNEI. The V segment lost 0 bases and the J segment 7 bases; nucleotides outside the gene matches: 9. Extracted RNA was reverse transcribed into cDNA, the sequencing template. Clones were sequenced by immunoSEQ multiplex PCR, and TCRdb holds only the in-frame ones, with some missing. The table includes 170,000 or so clones, around 50% detected once. The sequences come from CD8+ T cells sorted from blood, collected at week 24, from a patient treated with tofacitinib. The chain carries TRBV2 and TRBJ1-5; 7 bases line up with TRBD1. The receptor comes from a human donor with alopecia areata. This chain's CDR3 is CASSEAFGQAGQPQHF. The CDR3 DNA reads TGTGCCAGCAGTGAAGCGTTTGGACAGGCGGGGCAGCCCCAGCATTTT.